These T cell receptor beta chains were read from a single sample in a study of blood T cell repertoires in COVID-19. Libraries were prepared by immunoSEQ multiplex PCR; TCRdb keeps only in-frame clonotypes and omits some of them. The repertoire includes hundreds of thousands of clones, around 89% of them detected once, and about 4% sits in the top ten. Sequenced input: PBMCs or T cells enriched from blood (not recorded which). The source of these receptors is a woman in her twenties or thirties who had recovered from COVID-19. CDR3s leave out the opening cysteine and the closing phenylalanine or tryptophan.

J gene: TRBJ2-6; CDR3 length: 14; V gene: TRBV6-2/TRBV6-3; CDR3 protein: ASSYAASSGANVLT
J gene: TRBJ2-2; CDR3 length: 12; V gene: TRBV2; CDR3 protein: ASKVAGGTGELF
J gene: TRBJ1-2; CDR3 length: 14; V gene: TRBV7-2; CDR3 protein: ASSPRQGDVDYGYT
J gene: TRBJ1-2; CDR3 length: 12; V gene: TRBV9; CDR3 protein: ASSANSNHYGYT
J gene: TRBJ2-3; CDR3 length: 15; V gene: TRBV28; CDR3 protein: ASIPPFEDSSTDTQY
J gene: TRBJ1-3; CDR3 length: 13; V gene: TRBV5-4; CDR3 protein: ASSLREVSGNTIY
J gene: TRBJ2-2; CDR3 length: 15; V gene: TRBV23-1; CDR3 protein: ASSRHSGGRETGELF
J gene: TRBJ1-1; CDR3 length: 11; V gene: TRBV19; CDR3 protein: ASSTTANTEAF
J gene: TRBJ2-3; CDR3 length: 14; V gene: TRBV19; CDR3 protein: ASSLLAGEGTDTQY
J gene: TRBJ1-2; CDR3 length: 11; V gene: TRBV2; CDR3 protein: ASSERQAGGYT
J gene: TRBJ1-2; CDR3 length: 13; V gene: TRBV19; CDR3 protein: ASSTSRETSVSYT
J gene: TRBJ1-4; CDR3 length: 13; V gene: TRBV14; CDR3 protein: ASSQVSREVEKLF
J gene: TRBJ2-7; CDR3 length: 13; V gene: TRBV9; CDR3 protein: ASSVDGTGTYEQY
J gene: TRBJ2-3; CDR3 length: 13; V gene: TRBV27; CDR3 protein: ASSLSGGLRDTQY
J gene: TRBJ2-3; CDR3 length: 11; V gene: TRBV10-3; CDR3 protein: AISERVTDTQY
J gene: TRBJ2-7; CDR3 length: 10; V gene: TRBV5-6; CDR3 protein: ASSGGSYEQY
J gene: TRBJ2-1; CDR3 length: 13; V gene: TRBV7-2; CDR3 protein: ASSPRDKTYNEQF
J gene: TRBJ1-3; CDR3 length: 13; V gene: TRBV19; CDR3 protein: ASSLHDRAGNTIY
J gene: TRBJ2-2; CDR3 length: 13; V gene: TRBV19; CDR3 protein: ASSTLPSGRGELF
J gene: TRBJ1-1; CDR3 length: 15; V gene: TRBV28; CDR3 protein: ASSLIVGPTSDEEAF
J gene: TRBJ2-7; CDR3 length: 10; V gene: TRBV12-3/TRBV12-4; CDR3 protein: ASSGDTYEQY
J gene: TRBJ1-1; CDR3 length: 14; V gene: TRBV4-1; CDR3 protein: ASSLKPGQGRTEAF
J gene: TRBJ1-6; CDR3 length: 12; V gene: TRBV7-3; CDR3 protein: ASSPTGGESPLH